One and the same sample provided the 5 T cell receptor beta chains below, sequenced in a study of long-term antiretroviral therapy in people with HIV. Survey-level immunoSEQ v3.0 assays were run. Data came from immunoSEQ multiplex PCR; TCRdb stores just in-frame clones and leaves some out. Among approximately 7,900 clones, almost 85% were seen once, and the ten largest hold more than 15%. The sequenced sample was unsorted PBMCs, obtained 0.1 years after starting antiretroviral therapy. The origin of the receptors is a man aged 35 to 55 with HIV.

This chain connects TRBV18 to TRBJ2-7; 8 nucleotides align to TRBD1. The CDR3 is 16 amino acids. Trimming at V came to 1 base and at J to 3 bases, leaving 8 bases not matched to a gene. CDR1 is KGHSH, CDR2 LQKENI, per germline. CDR3: CASSPRRGTGVYEQYF. CDR3 nucleotides: TGTGCCAGCTCACCACGGCGCGGGACAGGAGTCTACGAGCAGTACTTC.

The V call is TRBV30, the J call TRBJ2-3; D unresolved. The length of the CDR3 is 12 residues. The germline V gene has CDR1 GTSNPN and CDR2 SVGIG (reference sequence). V was shortened by 4 bases and J by 4 bases, with 9 bases between the two germline ends. CDR3 nucleotide sequence: TGTGCCTGGAAGGCTCTCCCAGATACGCAGTATTTT. Its translation: CAWKALPDTQYF.

This rearrangement joins TRBV28 to TRBJ2-7; D may match TRBD1 or TRBD2 (5 bases each). Germline V gene sequence: CDR1 MDHEN, CDR2 SYDVKM. CDR3 length: 13 residues. V lost 2 bases, J lost 5 bases, and 10 bases lay in between. The CDR3 sequence: CASSLEGFNEQYF. DNA for the CDR3: TGTGCCAGCAGTTTAGAGGGGTTTAACGAGCAGTACTTC. The whole variable domain, remainder taken from reference TRBV28 and TRBJ2-7, is DVKVTQSSRYLVKRTGEKVFLECVQDMDHENMFWYRQDPGLGLRLIYFSYDVKMKEKGDIPEGYSVSREKKERFSLILESASTNQTSMYLCASSLEGFNEQYFGPGTRLTVT.

The chain carries TRBV27 and TRBJ1-3, with D maybe TRBD1 (5 bases). V lost 4 bases, J lost 4 bases, and 14 bases lay in between. CDR3 length: 15 residues. Germline CDR1 and CDR2: MNHEY and SMNVEV (reference sequence). The CDR3 DNA is TGTGCCAGCAGTTCAATCGGGGGGGTAGGAAACACCATATATTTT. Translation: CASSSIGGVGNTIYF.

The rearrangement uses TRBV7-2 and TRBJ1-5; D is unclear. CDR3 length: 14 residues. Germline V gene sequence: CDR1 SGHTA, CDR2 FQGNSA. V shed 4 bases and J shed 0 bases, with 7 bases lying between them. The CDR3 spells CASSWTDSNQPQHF. In DNA form, the CDR3 reads TGTGCCAGCAGCTGGACGGATAGCAATCAGCCCCAGCATTTT.